These 12 T cell receptor beta chains came from one sample sequenced in a study of T cells in Graves' hyperthyroidism and ophthalmopathy. TCR beta CDR3 regions were amplified from RNA. In the first-round RT-PCR of the TCR CDR3, the HTBI primer set was used. TCRdb processed the multiplex PCR reads anew with MiXCR; each CDR3 protein has one entry. The data show about 420,000 distinct CDR3 sequences, roughly 13% seen once. Source material: blood. These receptors originate from a woman under 30 with Graves' hyperthyroidism.

The CDR3 bases are TGTGCCAGCAGCTTAGCTAGTGGGATAGCCAAAAACATTCAGTACTTC. Translation: CASSLASGIAKNIQYF. V and J are TRBV13 and TRBJ2-4; D is unclear. With 1 base removed from V and 0 bases from J, the gap between germline ends came to 10 bases. The germline CDR1 and CDR2 sequences are PRHDT and FYEKMQ (reference sequence). The CDR3 loop spans 16 amino acids.

The V gene is TRBV19, the J gene TRBJ1-1; D unclear. The CDR3 runs 13 residues. The germline V gene has CDR1 LNHDA and CDR2 SQIVND (reference sequence). V dropped 5 bases and J dropped 7 bases, with 14 bases sitting between them. CDR3 region: CASSLTGRLEAFF. Here the CDR3 DNA reads TGTGCCAGTAGTTTAACGGGTAGACTTGAAGCTTTCTTT.

This clonotype has a count of ten or more. The J gene is TRBJ2-1, the V gene TRBV7-3, with D possibly matching TRBD1 (6 bases). The CDR3 length is 12 residues. The V end was cut by 3 bases, the J end by 9 bases, with 9 bases between. From germline, CDR1 is SGHTA and CDR2 FQGTGA. For the CDR3, the DNA is TGTGCCAGCAGCTTGGACAGAACTGAGCAGTTCTTC. It specifies CASSLDRTEQFF.

This clonotype was observed many times. V gene TRBV7-9 combines with J gene TRBJ2-7; D tentatively reads TRBD1 or TRBD2 (5 bases each). Germline loops: CDR1 SEHNR, CDR2 FQNEAQ (reference sequence). CDR3 length: 12 residues. V was pared by 8 bases and J by 3 bases, with 11 bases between. The DNA of the CDR3 is TGTGCCAGCTTAGGGGACCGCTACGAGCAGTACTTC. This codes for CASLGDRYEQYF.

At least ten counts were recorded for this clonotype. The chain couples TRBV9 to TRBJ2-2; D gene unclear. CDR3 length: 16 residues. Germline V gene sequence: CDR1 SGDLS, CDR2 YYNGEE. V lost 6 bases, J lost 3 bases, and 18 bases lay in between. CDR3 loop: CASTKGYRSDTGELFF. Written as DNA, the CDR3 is TGTGCCAGCACCAAGGGCTACCGATCCGACACCGGGGAGCTGTTTTTT.

This clonotype has a count of ten or more. The chain has TRBV13 and TRBJ2-1; D might be TRBD1 or TRBD2, each matching 5 bases. Germline CDR1 is PRHDT and CDR2 is FYEKMQ (reference sequence). The V end lost 3 bases, the J end lost 8 bases, and 11 bases lay between the germline ends. The CDR3 loop spans 13 amino acids. CDR3 region: CASSLRGDHEQFF. The CDR3 DNA reads TGTGCCAGCAGCTTGAGAGGGGACCATGAGCAGTTCTTC.

This clonotype was detected ten times or more. V and J are TRBV12-3 or TRBV12-4 and TRBJ2-4, with D possibly TRBD1 on 5 matching bases. Trimming cost V 7 bases and J 8 bases, with 18 bases left between them. CDR3 length: 14 amino acids. The CDR3 DNA reads TGTGCCAGCACCCAGGGAACACCCCGGGACATTCAGTACTTC. This translates into CASTQGTPRDIQYF.

This clonotype has just a few counts. The rearrangement joins TRBV30 to TRBJ2-3, with 11 nucleotides matching TRBD2. The CDR3 has 15 residues. Unmatched junction bases numbered 9, after V lost 5 bases and J lost 5 bases. Germline V gene lookup returns CDR1 GTSNPN and CDR2 SVGIG (reference sequence). For the CDR3, the DNA is TGTGCCTGGGCTCTAGCGGGAGGCACCTTAGATACGCAGTATTTT. Its translation: CAWALAGGTLDTQYF.

This clonotype was picked up a small number of times. The V call is TRBV7-3, the J call TRBJ2-1; 8 nucleotides line up with TRBD2. Germline CDR1 is SGHTA and CDR2 is FQGTGA. The J segment lost 7 bases and the V segment lost 0 bases, leaving 8 bases of the junction unmatched. This CDR3 has 16 amino acids. CDR3: CASSLTLSGSRNEQFF. Written as DNA, the CDR3 is TGTGCCAGCAGCTTAACGTTAAGCGGGAGTCGTAATGAGCAGTTCTTC.

This clonotype appeared many times. The chain joins TRBV30 to TRBJ1-2; D remains ambiguous. Germline assignment: CDR1 GTSNPN and CDR2 SVGIG (reference sequence). The V end was cut by 2 bases, the J end by 4 bases, with 11 bases between. This CDR3 contains 13 residues. The CDR3 spells CAWSFTGGYGYTF. The CDR3 region has the DNA TGTGCCTGGAGTTTTACTGGCGGCTATGGCTACACCTTC.

This clonotype was seen more than once but under ten times. Given a much more abundant clone one base away, this may be a read error. V and J are TRBV12-3 or TRBV12-4 and TRBJ1-1, with D uncertain. The V gene lost 3 bases and the J gene lost 1 base, with 6 bases spanning the gap. The CDR3 has 13 residues. CDR3 region: CASSFRENTEAFF. The CDR3 DNA reads as TGTGCCAGCAGTTTTAGGGAGAACACTGAAGCTTTCTTT.

The chain has TRBV15 and TRBJ2-1; 8 nucleotides agree with TRBD2. This CDR3 is built from 17 residues. Germline lookup yields CDR1 LNHNV and CDR2 YYDKDF (reference sequence). V gave up 0 bases and J gave up 0 bases; unmatched junction bases: 4. The CDR3 here is CATSREAGGFSYNEQFF. CDR3 nucleotide sequence: TGTGCCACCAGCAGAGAGGCGGGAGGCTTCTCCTACAATGAGCAGTTCTTC. Using reference TRBV15 and TRBJ2-1 for the parts outside the CDR3, the full variable domain is DAMVIQNPRYQVTQFGKPVTLSCSQTLNHNVMYWYQQKSSQAPKLLFHYYDKDFNNEADTPDNFQSRRPNTSFCFLDIRSPGLGDTAMYLCATSREAGGFSYNEQFFGPGTRLTVL.